This T cell receptor beta chain originates from a study of post-analysis software for immune sequencing data. Unique molecular identifiers had been added to the TCR beta cDNA libraries. TCRdb reanalysed the PCR reads using MiXCR and keeps one entry per CDR3 protein. The sample has approximately 180,000 distinct CDR3 sequences, 30% seen once. J was trimmed by 7 bases and V by 5 bases; bases with no gene match: 4. The CDR3 has 14 amino acids. The germline CDR1 and CDR2 sequences are MNHEY and SMNVEV (reference sequence). The study, taken as a whole, reports: Clustering by F measure revealed strong co-clustering among samples prepared together in one batch. Controls' normalized Chao1 diversity significantly exceeded that of multiple sclerosis patients. Roughly 5 TRBV segments occurring more often in patients than controls included TRBV5-6, TRBV5-1 and TRBV20-1.

This clonotype was counted only a few times. Its antigen is as yet unknown. This chain joins TRBV27 and TRBJ1-4, with TRBD1 identical over 10 bases. The origin of this receptor is a girl aged 10 to 17 with multiple sclerosis. The source material was blood. The CDR3 bases are TGTGCCAGCAGTCCATGGACAGGGGGTGAAAAACTGTTTTTT. This codes for CASSPWTGGEKLFF.